This T cell receptor (beta chain) was retrieved from a study of blood T cell repertoires in COVID-19. In the study overall: The United States, Italy and Spain were the sources of the acute and convalescent COVID-19 samples. The cDNA or gDNA used as material had been derived from T cells, B-cell-depleted T cells, or PBMCs.

A few counts support this clone. Original processing notes: The authors estimated nucleated cell counts from reference gene primer amplification. Method: immunoSEQ multiplex PCR; TCRdb's copy keeps in-frame clones and lacks some. V and J calls plus clone size are reproduced from that table; the DNA served to infer D and trimming. The profile covers roughly 79,000 clones, with about 90% appearing a single time and approximately 4.2% taken by the ten largest. The ends were cut back, 3 bases at V and 6 bases at J, with 9 bases in the middle. The CDR3 runs 13 residues. Sequences were obtained from peripheral blood. This sequence originates from a man aged 45-65 years with active COVID-19. The V and J genes are TRBV12-3 or TRBV12-4 and TRBJ1-5; D is unclear. The CDR3, as DNA: TGTGCCAGCAGTTTGGCAGAGGGTCAGCCCCAGCATTTT. Its protein product is CASSLAEGQPQHF.